These 16 T cell receptor beta chains were all obtained from the same sample, sequenced in a study of beta chain features in type 1 diabetes. The isolated RNA, all of it, was reverse transcribed, so expressed TCRB transcripts were what got sequenced. Some clones are missing from TCRdb's copy, which holds only in-frame ones; the method was immunoSEQ multiplex PCR. The profile shows 430,000 or so clones, about 10% of them singletons. Input material: naive CD4+ T cells from blood. These receptors came from a young woman in good health.

The gene calls are TRBV7-2 and TRBJ1-2, with D unclear. The germline V gene encodes CDR1 SGHTA and CDR2 FQGNSA. The CDR3 consists of 14 residues. Trimming cost V 1 base and J 3 bases, with 9 bases left between them. The CDR3 reads CASSLEWADYGYTF. CDR3 bases: TGTGCCAGCAGCTTAGAGTGGGCTGACTATGGCTACACCTTC.

This chain uses TRBV5-6 with TRBJ2-1; no clear D. The germline V gene encodes CDR1 SGHDT and CDR2 YYEEEE. The CDR3 extends over 16 amino acids. Deletions cut 0 bases from V and 5 bases from J, with 15 bases between. CDR3 protein: CASSLEAYQPNNEQFF. Written as DNA, the CDR3 is TGTGCCAGCAGCTTGGAGGCGTACCAACCCAACAATGAGCAGTTCTTC. The entire variable domain, with the rest obtained from reference TRBV5-6 and TRBJ2-1, is as follows: DAGVTQSPTHLIKTRGQQVTLRCSPKSGHDTVSWYQQALGQGPQFIFQYYEEEERQRGNFPDRFSGHQFPNYSSELNVNALLLGDSALYLCASSLEAYQPNNEQFFGPGTRLTVL.

This clone was counted a few times. The rearrangement links TRBV15 to TRBJ1-1, with no clear D. V was trimmed by 0 bases and J by 3 bases, leaving 11 bases between them. CDR1 and CDR2 (germline): LNHNV, YYDKDF (reference sequence). The CDR3 covers 15 residues. CDR3: CATSRDNKRHTEAFF. CDR3 DNA sequence: TGTGCCACCAGCAGAGATAACAAGCGGCACACTGAAGCTTTCTTT.

This chain joins TRBV7-8 and TRBJ1-5; 7 bases match TRBD1. V was pared by 5 bases and J by 1 base, with 2 bases of the junction left unmatched. This CDR3 region has 14 residues. Germline lookup yields CDR1 SGHVS and CDR2 FQNEAQ. This CDR3 reads CASSRDRSNQPQHF. The DNA for the CDR3 is TGTGCCAGCAGCCGGGACAGAAGCAATCAGCCCCAGCATTTT. The full variable domain, in which reference TRBV7-8 and TRBJ1-5 provide the parts outside the CDR3, is GAGVSQSPRYKVAKRGQDVALRCDPISGHVSLFWYQQALGQGPEFLTYFQNEAQLDKSGLPSDRFFAERPEGSVSTLKIQRTQQEDSAVYLCASSRDRSNQPQHFGDGTRLSIL.

CDR3 region: CASSAGVPEAFF. The CDR3 nucleotides read TGTGCCAGCAGCGCAGGGGTTCCTGAAGCTTTCTTT. The rearrangement joins TRBV7-9 to TRBJ1-1; perhaps TRBD1 as D (6 bases). Germline V gene lookup returns CDR1 SEHNR and CDR2 FQNEAQ (reference sequence). V dropped 5 bases and J dropped 6 bases, with 10 bases sitting between them. CDR3 length: 12 residues.

A few counts support this clone. The rearrangement joins TRBV7-2 to TRBJ1-2; D unresolved. CDR1 and CDR2 (germline): SGHTA, FQGNSA. This CDR3 spans 12 amino acids. Trimming pared 3 bases from V and 8 bases from J, leaving 10 bases between. The CDR3: CASSFLLLGYTF. Here the CDR3 DNA reads TGTGCCAGCAGCTTCTTGTTATTGGGCTACACCTTC.

This clone appeared a few times. The V and J genes are TRBV5-5 and TRBJ2-5, with D perhaps matching TRBD1 (6 bases). The germline CDR1 and CDR2 sequences are SGHKS and YYEKEE (reference sequence). The CDR3 runs 14 residues. V was pared by 4 bases and J by 2 bases, with 12 bases between. The CDR3 DNA reads as TGTGCCAGCAGCGTTCGGACAGAGCAAGAGACCCAGTACTTC. It yields the protein CASSVRTEQETQYF. The full variable domain, in which reference TRBV5-5 and TRBJ2-5 provide the parts outside the CDR3, is DAGVTQSPTHLIKTRGQQVTLRCSPISGHKSVSWYQQVLGQGPQFIFQYYEKEERGRGNFPDRFSARQFPNYSSELNVNALLLGDSALYLCASSVRTEQETQYFGPGTRLLVL.

This chain connects TRBV7-2 to TRBJ1-1; TRBD1 is a possible D gene (5 bases). V lost 3 bases to trimming and J lost 1 base, with 6 bases between them. CDR1 is SGHTA, CDR2 FQGNSA, per germline. The CDR3 consists of 13 residues. The CDR3 nucleotides are TGTGCCAGCAGCTTTCAGGGGAACACTGAAGCTTTCTTT. This sequence encodes CASSFQGNTEAFF.

V is TRBV5-1 and J is TRBJ1-2, with D possibly being TRBD1 (5 bases). Per the germline V gene, CDR1 is SGHRS and CDR2 is YFSETQ. V lost 0 bases and J lost 5, with 8 bases in between. The CDR3 length is 13 residues. For the CDR3, the DNA is TGCGCCAGCAGCTTGGGTGCAGGGTATGGCTACACCTTC. Translating gives CASSLGAGYGYTF.

This clone occurred a few times. The chain combines TRBV4-2 with TRBJ1-5; no clear D. Germline-derived CDR1 and CDR2 are LGHNA and YNFKEQ. V lost 1 base to trimming and J lost 2 bases, with 12 bases between them. The CDR3 runs 16 residues. The CDR3 DNA reads as TGTGCCAGCAGCCAAGGGACGGACTACGGCAATCAGCCCCAGCATTTT. It specifies CASSQGTDYGNQPQHF.

This clone occurred a few times. This sample also contains other DNA sequences that code for the same CDR3. V and J are TRBV30 and TRBJ2-1, with D unresolved. The ends were cut back, 0 bases at V and 6 bases at J, with 3 bases in the middle. There are 11 residues in the CDR3. Germline CDR1 reads GTSNPN; CDR2 reads SVGIG (reference sequence). The CDR3 loop is CAWSVANEQFF. The CDR3 nucleotides are TGTGCCTGGAGTGTAGCCAATGAGCAGTTCTTC.

The rearrangement joins TRBV27 to TRBJ2-6; D may be TRBD1 (6 bases). CDR1 is MNHEY, CDR2 SMNVEV, per germline (reference sequence). V lost 5 bases, J lost 1 base, and 9 bases lay in between. The CDR3 totals 15 residues. In DNA, the CDR3 is TGTGCCAGCAGTCCCAGGGGTTCTGGGGCCAACGTCCTGACTTTC. Protein sequence: CASSPRGSGANVLTF.

This clone has a handful of counts. This chain connects TRBV7-8 to TRBJ2-7; 8 bases are shared with TRBD1. This CDR3 has 15 amino acids. Germline V gene lookup returns CDR1 SGHVS and CDR2 FQNEAQ. J gave up 3 bases and V 4 bases, and 8 bases lay outside the gene matches. The CDR3 DNA reads TGTGCCAGCAGCTCCTTAACCGGGACAGGCTACGAGCAGTACGTC. Translating gives CASSSLTGTGYEQYV.

The chain uses TRBV27 and TRBJ2-1; D ambiguous. The CDR3 loop spans 11 amino acids. Germline CDR1 and CDR2: MNHEY and SMNVEV (reference sequence). Trimming took 10 bases from V and 12 from J, leaving 16 bases between them. CDR3 DNA: TGTGCCACCTCGCCCGGGTACGGGCAGTTCTTC. Protein sequence: CATSPGYGQFF.

The chain is built from TRBV9 and TRBJ2-3, with 7 bases matching TRBD1. The germline CDR1 and CDR2 sequences are SGDLS and YYNGEE. This CDR3 contains 16 residues. Losses at the gene ends were 1 base for V and 5 bases for J; bases not matched to a gene: 10. CDR3 region: CASSVQGAAGGDTQYF. DNA of the CDR3: TGTGCCAGCAGCGTACAGGGCGCAGCAGGGGGAGATACGCAGTATTTT.

Only a few counts were recorded for this clone. The chain is built from TRBV18 and TRBJ1-3, with no clear D. CDR3 length: 16 amino acids. Trimming pared 1 base from V and 0 bases from J, leaving 10 bases between. The V gene's germline CDR1 is KGHSH and CDR2 LQKENI. The CDR3 DNA reads as TGTGCCAGCTCACCACGCGGGGAGAGCTCTGGAAACACCATATATTTT. Encoded protein: CASSPRGESSGNTIYF.